This paragraph covers one T cell receptor (beta chain) sequence. Its antigen is still unknown. Base qualities are not at hand, and no much larger clone is one base apart. This entry belongs to a study of control samples from healthy donors and cancer patients (dated by TCRdb to the early 2020s). Library creation used the immunoSEQ multiplex PCR assay. In TCRdb, the immuneACCESS table is reduced to in-frame sequences with V and J assigned. These tables do not hold every clone; where another copy was compared, an unresolved V gene accounts for under half, and the others remain unexplained. The sample yields about 85,000 clones; over 85% were counted once. The ten top clones hold less than 7% of the sample. From the cysteine through the phenylalanine, the CDR3 covers 17 amino acids. Of all the DNA, just the CDR3 is kept, 51 bases in frame from base 1. From the germline V gene, CDR1 is MNHEY and CDR2 is SVGEGT. V is reduced by 2 bases and J by 4 bases, leaving a spacing of 18 bases between them.

Rearrangement joined TRBV6-2 or TRBV6-3 to TRBJ1-5, with an unclear D gene assignment. The receptor was derived from a man between 45 and 60 years old in good health. The specimen was blood. The CDR3 in this case is CASSYPRGGRRNQPQHF. The DNA reads as follows: TGTGCCAGCAGTTACCCCCGAGGAGGGAGGCGAAATCAGCCCCAGCATTTT.